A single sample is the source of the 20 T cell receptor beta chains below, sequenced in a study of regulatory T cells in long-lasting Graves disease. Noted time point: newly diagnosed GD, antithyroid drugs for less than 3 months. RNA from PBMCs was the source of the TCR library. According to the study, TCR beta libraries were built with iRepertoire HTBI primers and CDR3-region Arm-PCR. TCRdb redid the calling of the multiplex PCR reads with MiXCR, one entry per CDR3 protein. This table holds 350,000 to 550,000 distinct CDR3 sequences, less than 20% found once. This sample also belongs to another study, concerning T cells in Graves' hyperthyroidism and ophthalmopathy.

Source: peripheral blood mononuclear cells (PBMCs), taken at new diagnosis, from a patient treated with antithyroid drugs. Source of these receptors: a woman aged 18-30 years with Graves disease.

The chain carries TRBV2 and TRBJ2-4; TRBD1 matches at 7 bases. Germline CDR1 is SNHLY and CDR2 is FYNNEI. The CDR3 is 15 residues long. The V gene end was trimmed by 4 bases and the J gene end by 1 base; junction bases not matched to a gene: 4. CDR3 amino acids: CASSADRAAKNIQYF. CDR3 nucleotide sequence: TGTGCCAGCAGTGCAGACAGGGCGGCCAAAAACATTCAGTACTTC.

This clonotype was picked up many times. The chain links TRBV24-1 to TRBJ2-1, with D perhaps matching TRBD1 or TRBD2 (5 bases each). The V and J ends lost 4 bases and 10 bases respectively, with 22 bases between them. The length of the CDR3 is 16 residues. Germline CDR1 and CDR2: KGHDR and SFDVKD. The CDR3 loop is CATSDSGVGAFSEQFF. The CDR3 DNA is TGTGCCACCAGTGACTCCGGGGTAGGGGCCTTCTCCGAGCAGTTCTTC.

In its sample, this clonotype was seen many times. CDR3 protein: CASSYSGTTSNTEAFF. The DNA for the CDR3 is TGTGCCAGCAGTTACAGTGGTACGACAAGTAACACTGAAGCTTTCTTT. The V and J genes are TRBV6-5 and TRBJ1-1, with D uncertain. V was shortened by 2 bases and J by 2 bases, with 15 bases between the two germline ends. Germline V lookup: CDR1 MNHEY, CDR2 SVGAGI. The length of the CDR3 is 16 residues.

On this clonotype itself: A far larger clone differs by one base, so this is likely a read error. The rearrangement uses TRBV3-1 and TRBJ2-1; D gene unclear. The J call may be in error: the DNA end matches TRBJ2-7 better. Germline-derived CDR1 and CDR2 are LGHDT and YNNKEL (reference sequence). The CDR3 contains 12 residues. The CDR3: CAGRLSSYEQYF. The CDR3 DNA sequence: TGTGCCGGCAGACTCAGCTCCTACGAGCAGTACTTC.

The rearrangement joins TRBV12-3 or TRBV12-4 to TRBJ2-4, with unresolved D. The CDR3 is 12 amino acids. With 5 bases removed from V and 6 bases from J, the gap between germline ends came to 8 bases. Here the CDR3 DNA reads TGTGCCAGCAGTCGGAGAATAAACATTCAGTACTTC. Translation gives CASSRRINIQYF.

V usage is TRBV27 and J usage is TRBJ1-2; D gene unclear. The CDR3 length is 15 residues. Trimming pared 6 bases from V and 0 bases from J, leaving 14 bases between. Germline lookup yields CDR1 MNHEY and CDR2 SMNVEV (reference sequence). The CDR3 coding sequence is TGTGCCAGCAGCCCCTCGCCTAGAGCTAACTATGGCTACACCTTC. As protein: CASSPSPRANYGYTF.

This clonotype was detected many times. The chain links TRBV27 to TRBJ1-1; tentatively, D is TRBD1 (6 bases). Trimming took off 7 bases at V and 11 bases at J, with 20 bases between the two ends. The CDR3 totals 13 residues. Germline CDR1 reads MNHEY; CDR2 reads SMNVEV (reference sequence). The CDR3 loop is CASTDRDNRAAFF. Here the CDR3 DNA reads TGTGCCAGCACCGACCGGGACAACCGGGCCGCTTTCTTT.

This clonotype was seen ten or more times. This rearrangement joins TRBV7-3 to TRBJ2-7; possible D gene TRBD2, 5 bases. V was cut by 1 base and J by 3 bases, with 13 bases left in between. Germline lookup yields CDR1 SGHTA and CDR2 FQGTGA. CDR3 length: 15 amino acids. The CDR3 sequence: CASSLISGVGYEQYF. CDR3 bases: TGTGCCAGCAGCTTAATTTCCGGGGTCGGCTACGAGCAGTACTTC. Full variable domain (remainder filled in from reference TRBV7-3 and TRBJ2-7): GAGVSQTPSNKVTEKGKYVELRCDPISGHTALYWYRQSLGQGPEFLIYFQGTGAADDSGLPNDRFFAVRPEGSVSTLKIQRTERGDSAVYLCASSLISGVGYEQYFGPGTRLTVT.

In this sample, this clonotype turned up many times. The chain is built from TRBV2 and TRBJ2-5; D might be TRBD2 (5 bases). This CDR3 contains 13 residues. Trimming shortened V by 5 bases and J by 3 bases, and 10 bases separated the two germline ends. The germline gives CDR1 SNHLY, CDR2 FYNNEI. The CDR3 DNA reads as TGTGCCAGCAGTTGGACTCCTAAAGAGACCCAGTACTTC. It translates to CASSWTPKETQYF.

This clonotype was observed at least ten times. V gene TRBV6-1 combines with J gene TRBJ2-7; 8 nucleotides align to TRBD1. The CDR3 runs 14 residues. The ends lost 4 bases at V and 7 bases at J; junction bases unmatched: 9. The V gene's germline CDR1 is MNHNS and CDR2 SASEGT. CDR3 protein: CASSARTGQWEQYF. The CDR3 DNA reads TGTGCCAGCAGTGCCCGGACAGGGCAATGGGAGCAGTACTTC.

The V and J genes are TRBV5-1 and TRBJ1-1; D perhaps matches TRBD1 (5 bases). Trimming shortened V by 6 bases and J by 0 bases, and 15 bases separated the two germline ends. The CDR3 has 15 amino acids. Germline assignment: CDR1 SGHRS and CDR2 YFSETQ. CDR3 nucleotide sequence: TGCGCCAGCACCCTTGACAGTAGGGTGAACACTGAAGCTTTCTTT. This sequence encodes CASTLDSRVNTEAFF.

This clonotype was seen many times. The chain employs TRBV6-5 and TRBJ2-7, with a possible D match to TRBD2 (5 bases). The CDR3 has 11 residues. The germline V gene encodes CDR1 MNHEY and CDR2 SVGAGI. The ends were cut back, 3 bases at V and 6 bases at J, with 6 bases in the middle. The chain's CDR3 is CASSYGGEQYF. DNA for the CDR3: TGTGCCAGCAGTTATGGAGGCGAGCAGTACTTC.

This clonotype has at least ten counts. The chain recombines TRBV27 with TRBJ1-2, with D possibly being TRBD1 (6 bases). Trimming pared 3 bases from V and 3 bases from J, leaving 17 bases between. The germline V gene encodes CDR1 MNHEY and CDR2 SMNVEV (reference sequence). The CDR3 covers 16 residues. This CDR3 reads CASSFTRDTSDYGYTF. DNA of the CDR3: TGTGCCAGCAGTTTCACCCGGGACACCTCAGACTATGGCTACACCTTC.

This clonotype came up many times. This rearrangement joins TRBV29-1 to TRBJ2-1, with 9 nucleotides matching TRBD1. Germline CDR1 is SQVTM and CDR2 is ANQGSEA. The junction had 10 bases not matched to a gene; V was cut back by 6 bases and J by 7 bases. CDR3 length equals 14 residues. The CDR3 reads CSVVGTGKINEQFF. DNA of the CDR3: TGCAGCGTCGTCGGGACAGGGAAAATTAATGAGCAGTTCTTC.

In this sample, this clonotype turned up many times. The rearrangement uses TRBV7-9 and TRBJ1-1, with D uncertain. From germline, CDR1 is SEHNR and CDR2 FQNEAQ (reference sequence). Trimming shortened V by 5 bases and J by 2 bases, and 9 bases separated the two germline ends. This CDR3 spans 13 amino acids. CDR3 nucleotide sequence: TGTGCCAGCAGCCGGACGGAAAACACTGAAGCTTTCTTT. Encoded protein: CASSRTENTEAFF.

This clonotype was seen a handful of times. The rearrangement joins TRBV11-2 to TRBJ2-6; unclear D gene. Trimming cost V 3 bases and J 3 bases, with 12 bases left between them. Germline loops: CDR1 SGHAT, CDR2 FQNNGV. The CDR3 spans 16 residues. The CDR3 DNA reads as TGTGCCAGCAGCTTGGCTTTGTTGGGTGGGGCCAACGTCCTGACTTTC. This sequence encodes CASSLALLGGANVLTF.

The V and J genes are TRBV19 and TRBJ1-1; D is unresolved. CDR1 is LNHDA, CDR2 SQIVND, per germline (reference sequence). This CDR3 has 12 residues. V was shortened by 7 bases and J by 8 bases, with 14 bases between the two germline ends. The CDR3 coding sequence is TGTGCCAGTACCCTCGAAGAGAGAGAAGCTTTCTTT. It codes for CASTLEEREAFF.

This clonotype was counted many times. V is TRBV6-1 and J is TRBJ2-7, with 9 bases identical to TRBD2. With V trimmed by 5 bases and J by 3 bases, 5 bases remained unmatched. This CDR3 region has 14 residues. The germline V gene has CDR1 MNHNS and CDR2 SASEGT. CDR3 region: CASSKREVGYEQYF. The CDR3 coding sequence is TGTGCCAGCAGTAAGCGGGAGGTCGGCTACGAGCAGTACTTC.

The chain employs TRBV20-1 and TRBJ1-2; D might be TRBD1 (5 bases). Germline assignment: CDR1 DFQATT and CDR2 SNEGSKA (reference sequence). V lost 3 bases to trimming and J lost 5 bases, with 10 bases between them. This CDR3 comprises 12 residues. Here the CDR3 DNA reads TGCAGTGCTAGTTTACAGGCATATGGCTACACCTTC. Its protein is CSASLQAYGYTF.

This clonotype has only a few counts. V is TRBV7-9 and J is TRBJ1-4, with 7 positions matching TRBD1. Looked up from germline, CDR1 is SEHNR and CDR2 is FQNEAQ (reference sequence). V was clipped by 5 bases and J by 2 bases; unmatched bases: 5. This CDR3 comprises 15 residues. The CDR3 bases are TGTGCCAGCAGCCAAGGGGGCGGGACTAATGAAAAACTGTTTTTT. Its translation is CASSQGGGTNEKLFF.